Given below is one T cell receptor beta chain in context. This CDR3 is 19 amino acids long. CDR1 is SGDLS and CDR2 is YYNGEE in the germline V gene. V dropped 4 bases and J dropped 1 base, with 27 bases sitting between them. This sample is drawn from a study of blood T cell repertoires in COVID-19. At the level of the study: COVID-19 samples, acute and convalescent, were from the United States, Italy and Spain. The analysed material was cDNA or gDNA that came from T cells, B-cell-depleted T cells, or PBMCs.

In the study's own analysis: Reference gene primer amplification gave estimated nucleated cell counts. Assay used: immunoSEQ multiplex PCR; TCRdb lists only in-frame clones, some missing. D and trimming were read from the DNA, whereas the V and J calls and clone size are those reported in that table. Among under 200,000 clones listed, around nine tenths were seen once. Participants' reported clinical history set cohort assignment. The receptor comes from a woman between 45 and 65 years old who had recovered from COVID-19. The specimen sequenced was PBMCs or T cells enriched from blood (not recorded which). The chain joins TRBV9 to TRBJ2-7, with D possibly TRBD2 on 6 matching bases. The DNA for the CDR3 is TGTGCCAGCAGCCCGGGATTGATAGGGACTTTCTTGCCTTCCTACGAGCAGTACTTC. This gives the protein CASSPGLIGTFLPSYEQYF.